Described below is a single TCR beta chain sequence and its context. Its cognate antigen has yet to be identified. Base qualities are not provided; no much larger clone lies one nucleotide away. TCRbeta CDR3 regions were amplified from genomic DNA using the immunoSEQ Assay, a bias-controlled multiplex PCR. As for how the authors treated the data: Nucleated cell counts per sample were estimated from amplification of reference gene primers within the assay. Sequence reads were collapsed and filtered to measure the absolute abundance of every unique TCRbeta CDR3 rearrangement. For each sample, productive Simpson clonality was calculated by taking the square root of Simpson's diversity index across productive rearrangements. Not all clones reach the TCRdb copy of this immuneACCESS table, which keeps in-frame sequences only. Checked studies attribute under half of the gap to unresolved V genes and leave the rest unexplained. The V and J calls and clone size were taken over from that table, and D and trimming were inferred from the DNA. This sample lists roughly 180,000 clones; 81% were detected once. Clones ranked in the top ten supply around 5.3% of the sample.

The data stem from a study of blood T cell repertoires in COVID-19 (dated by TCRdb to 2018 to 2021). Regarding the study in general: The collaborator samples originated in the United States, Italy and Spain and spanned the acute and convalescent phases of COVID-19. The prospective study material was composed of cDNA or gDNA derived from T cells, B-cell-depleted T cells, or PBMCs. Subjects who had been exposed to COVID-19, were actively infected with it, or had recovered from it provided the deeply sampled blood TCRbeta repertoires that made up the dataset. The repertoires were made available in a free public database intended to serve as a resource for research on the immune response to SARS-CoV-2. Samples came from the ongoing ImmuneRACE study (first 160 participants) plus 1,254 subjects from 6 global collaborators. The sample metadata nearly always contained a de-identified subject ID, COVID-19 status, age in years and sex. Where available, HLA class I and class II types were taken from metadata supplied by the sample provider and were not determined by assay-based typing. What the work shows at the level of the full study, not this receptor alone: The quantity of clinical and demographic metadata differed by source and by participant and was supplied without curation.

The germline V gene (reference sequence) specifies GTSNPN as CDR1 and SVGIG as CDR2. V and J are trimmed by 8 bases and 3 bases, and the gene matches miss 4 bases of the junction. Including the terminal cysteine and phenylalanine, the CDR3 comprises 12 residues. Just CDR3 DNA is preserved here, 36 bases in frame from base 1. Participants in the prospective study were aged roughly 18 to 100 years, lived in 20 to 25 United States geographic areas, and enrolled through a virtual design. Cohort assignment in the prospective study relied on participant-reported clinical history from a screening survey and a study questionnaire. In the prospective study, mobile phlebotomists collected whole blood, serum and a nasopharyngeal or oropharyngeal swab from each participant. Prospective study participants could optionally give additional blood draws and questionnaires over an approximately two-month period. Before DNA extraction, prospective study blood samples were shipped either frozen or at room temperature.

This TCR was recovered from a woman in her 40s with acute COVID-19. The sequencing input was PBMCs or T cells enriched from blood (not recorded which). The chain was built from TRBV30 and TRBJ1-5, with 7 bases in between that match TRBD1. The CDR3 reads as follows: CAAGTDNQPQHF. The nucleotide sequence reads TGTGCCGCTGGGACAGACAATCAGCCCCAGCATTTT. With the portions outside the CDR3 filled from the reference TRBV30 and TRBJ1-5 genes, the complete variable region becomes SQTIHQWPATLVQPVGSPLSLECTVEGTSNPNLYWYRQAAGRGLQLLFYSVGIGQISSEVPQNLSASRPQDRQFILSSKKLLLSDSGFYLCAAGTDNQPQHFGDGTRLSIL.